The 3 T cell receptor beta chains below all came from one sample that was sequenced in a study of cytomegalovirus exposure and HLA in healthy donors. Sequencing was performed with immunoSEQ multiplex PCR; in TCRdb, only in-frame clones are kept and a portion is missing. The table lists roughly 330,000 clones, 87% of them singletons. The sequencing sample was made of PBMCs. The receptors were gathered from a woman aged 25 to 39 in good health and CMV-seropositive.

This chain joins TRBV27 and TRBJ1-2, with TRBD1 identical over 7 bases. This CDR3 region has 12 residues. The junction had 9 bases not matched to a gene; V was cut back by 9 bases and J by 8 bases. Germline values: CDR1 MNHEY, CDR2 SMNVEV (reference sequence). The CDR3 region is CASRKGARGYTF. CDR3 sequence (DNA): TGTGCCAGTCGAAAGGGGGCGCGAGGCTACACCTTC.

The V gene is TRBV5-1, the J gene TRBJ2-7; 8 bases are a match to TRBD1. The CDR3 covers 16 residues. The ends lost 4 bases at V and 2 bases at J; junction bases unmatched: 11. Germline loops: CDR1 SGHRS, CDR2 YFSETQ. This chain's CDR3 is CASSVVSVTGAYEQYF. The CDR3 DNA reads as TGCGCCAGCAGCGTTGTGTCTGTGACAGGGGCCTACGAGCAGTACTTC.

This clone appeared once. This chain connects TRBV28 to TRBJ2-7; no clear D gene. V was cut by 1 base and J by 6 bases, with 7 bases left in between. Per germline, CDR1 MDHEN and CDR2 SYDVKM. This CDR3 has 12 residues. CDR3 residues: CASSLSAREQYF. The CDR3 nucleotides are TGTGCCAGCAGTTTATCGGCGCGCGAGCAGTACTTC.